A selection of T cell receptor beta chains follows, all from one sample in a study of response to subunit inactivated influenza vaccine. TCRdb reprocessed the RT-PCR reads with MiXCR, giving one entry per CDR3 protein. The sample records hundreds of thousands of distinct CDR3 sequences, approximately 15% being singletons. This specimen consisted of PBMCs from blood, obtained 14 to 15 days before vaccination. The receptors here all came from a man between 45 and 60 years old who received an inactivated influenza vaccine. Both conserved end residues are part of each CDR3. A D gene is named only where the DNA matches it firmly. Not all rows give a size; the values are once, few, many and, for expanded clones, a class.

J: TRBJ1-6
D: TRBD1
size: few
V: TRBV18
DNA: TGTGCCAGCTCACCATGGGACAGCGATTCACCCCTCCACTTT
CDR3: CASSPWDSDSPLHF

J: TRBJ2-3
D: -
size: -
V: TRBV9
DNA: TGTGCCAGCAGCGTAGACTTAGGGGGGGCCGATACGCAGTATTTT
CDR3: CASSVDLGGADTQYF

J: TRBJ2-7
D: TRBD1
size: many
V: TRBV15
DNA: TGTGCCACCAGCAGAGTTCCGGGACAGACAAGCTCCTACGAGCAGTACTTC
CDR3: CATSRVPGQTSSYEQYF

J: TRBJ2-7
D: TRBD2
size: -
V: TRBV20-1
DNA: TGCAGTGCTCAGCGGGAGTGGGCCGAGCAGTACTTC
CDR3: CSAQREWAEQYF

J: TRBJ2-5
D: -
size: -
V: TRBV20-1
DNA: TGCAGTGCTAACTGGCGGGGAGGACAAGAGACCCAGTACTTC
CDR3: CSANWRGGQETQYF

J: TRBJ2-3
D: TRBD2
size: many
V: TRBV29-1
DNA: TGCAGCGTTCGGGCGGGGGGCTTCACAGATACGCAGTATTTT
CDR3: CSVRAGGFTDTQYF

J: TRBJ2-5
D: -
size: few
V: TRBV30
DNA: TGTGCCTCACTCCAACCTGGGACGGAGAAAGAGACCCAGTACTTC
CDR3: CASLQPGTEKETQYF

J: TRBJ1-6
D: TRBD1
size: few
V: TRBV6-1
DNA: TGTGCCAGCAGTCGGGTGGGGACAGGGGGGACACCCCTCCACTTT
CDR3: CASSRVGTGGTPLHF

J: TRBJ2-2
D: TRBD2
size: many
V: TRBV12-3/TRBV12-4
DNA: TGTGCCAGCAGCCGCTCTAGCGGGGGGGCCTCCGGGGAGCTGTTTTTT
CDR3: CASSRSSGGASGELFF

J: TRBJ2-7
D: TRBD2
size: -
V: TRBV28
DNA: TGTGCCAGCAGTTTCCGACTAGCGGGGGGTTTATGGTCCTACGAGCAGTACTTC
CDR3: CASSFRLAGGLWSYEQYF

J: TRBJ2-1
D: TRBD2
size: -
V: TRBV5-5
DNA: TGTGCCAGCAGCTCCGCGGGGGCGGGAGGGCACCGTTTCTTC
CDR3: CASSSAGAGGHRFF

J: TRBJ1-2
D: TRBD1
size: many
V: TRBV27
DNA: TGTGCCAGCAGTTTTAAGGGGGCGACTGGCTACACCTTC
CDR3: CASSFKGATGYTF

J: TRBJ2-1
D: TRBD2
size: few
V: TRBV6-2/TRBV6-3
DNA: TGTGCCAGCAGGATTACTAGCGGGAGCGGTAATGAGCAGTTCTTC
CDR3: CASRITSGSGNEQFF

J: TRBJ2-3
D: -
size: -
V: TRBV12-3/TRBV12-4
DNA: TGTGCCTCCGAGCCTAGCGGCACAGATACGCAGTATTTT
CDR3: CASEPSGTDTQYF

J: TRBJ2-1
D: -
size: -
V: TRBV27
DNA: TGTGCCAGCAGTTTCTTAACTAAGATCGATGAGCAGTTCTTC
CDR3: CASSFLTKIDEQFF

J: TRBJ2-5
D: TRBD1
size: -
V: TRBV11-1
DNA: TGTGCCAGCAGCTTAATCGCCCGGGACAGGGGGTTCCAAGAGACCCAGTACTTC
CDR3: CASSLIARDRGFQETQYF

J: TRBJ1-4
D: -
size: few
V: TRBV7-9
DNA: TGTGCCAGCAGCGTCAGGACGGCTAATGAAAAACTGTTTTTT
CDR3: CASSVRTANEKLFF

J: TRBJ2-7
D: -
size: few
V: TRBV12-3/TRBV12-4
DNA: TGTGCCAGCAGGGCAAGGGACGAGCAGTACTTC
CDR3: CASRARDEQYF

J: TRBJ2-7
D: -
size: -
V: TRBV6-1
DNA: TGTGCCACCAAGAGTCGGGGGTTAGGAGGCTACGAGCAGTACTTC
CDR3: CATKSRGLGGYEQYF

J: TRBJ2-1
D: -
size: few
V: TRBV12-3/TRBV12-4
DNA: TGTGCCAGCAGTTTAGGGGGTGGGACAACTTACAATGAGCAGTTCTTC
CDR3: CASSLGGGTTYNEQFF

J: TRBJ2-7
D: TRBD2
size: few
V: TRBV11-2
DNA: TGTGCCAGCAGCTGGACTAGCCAGGGTGCCTACGAGCAGTACTTC
CDR3: CASSWTSQGAYEQYF

J: TRBJ1-1
D: TRBD1
size: few
V: TRBV5-5
DNA: TGTGCCAGCAGCTGGGGGACAGGGACGAACACTGAAGCTTTCTTT
CDR3: CASSWGTGTNTEAFF

J: TRBJ2-5
D: -
size: few
V: TRBV20-1
DNA: TGCAGTGCTAGAGATGGTGCCCGATCCAGGGAGACCCAGTACTTC
CDR3: CSARDGARSRETQYF

J: TRBJ2-7
D: -
size: -
V: TRBV6-6
DNA: TGTGCCAGCAGTTACTCGGGGGCGGATGAGCAGTACTTC
CDR3: CASSYSGADEQYF

J: TRBJ2-5
D: -
size: few
V: TRBV7-9
DNA: TGTGCCAGCAGCTTAAGGGGCGCAGTGGGGAGAGAGACCCAGTACTTC
CDR3: CASSLRGAVGRETQYF

J: TRBJ2-5
D: TRBD2
size: -
V: TRBV20-1
DNA: TGCAGTGCTATTGATCCTAGCGGGGGGGGACGCCAAGAGACCCAGTACTTC
CDR3: CSAIDPSGGGRQETQYF

J: TRBJ2-1
D: TRBD1
size: -
V: TRBV18
DNA: TGTGCCAGCTCACCCGGACAGGGGTCTCCTTCCTACAATGAGCAGTTCTTC
CDR3: CASSPGQGSPSYNEQFF

J: TRBJ2-1
D: TRBD2
size: -
V: TRBV6-2/TRBV6-3
DNA: TGTGCCAGCAGTTACTCTTCTAGCGGGGGGAGCTCCTACAATGAGCAGTTCTTC
CDR3: CASSYSSSGGSSYNEQFF

J: TRBJ2-3
D: -
size: few
V: TRBV20-1
DNA: TGCAGTGCGACACCTCCCCAGGGGGGTACGCAGTATTTT
CDR3: CSATPPQGGTQYF

J: TRBJ2-3
D: TRBD1
size: -
V: TRBV5-1
DNA: TGCGCCAGCAACCCGGGACAGGGCTCAGATACGCAGTATTTT
CDR3: CASNPGQGSDTQYF

J: TRBJ2-7
D: TRBD2
size: few
V: TRBV25-1
DNA: TGTGCCAGCAGTGATGGCGTGACTAGCGGGAGATCGGCCTACGAGCAGTACTTC
CDR3: CASSDGVTSGRSAYEQYF

J: TRBJ2-1
D: -
size: -
V: TRBV10-3
DNA: TGTGCCATCAGTGGGGGATCTCGCTCCTACAATGAGCAGTTCTTC
CDR3: CAISGGSRSYNEQFF

J: TRBJ2-7
D: TRBD1
size: many
V: TRBV6-1
DNA: TGTGCCAGCAGTGAGCTCTTAACAGGGGCCTACGAGCAGTACTTC
CDR3: CASSELLTGAYEQYF

J: TRBJ1-5
D: TRBD1
size: many
V: TRBV20-1
DNA: TGCAGTGCTAGAGATCAGGGGGAGATTCAGCCCCAGCATTTT
CDR3: CSARDQGEIQPQHF

J: TRBJ1-5
D: -
size: -
V: TRBV5-1
DNA: TGCGCCACCACAGGGCCCCAACCTAATCAGCCCCAGCATTTT
CDR3: CATTGPQPNQPQHF

J: TRBJ1-1
D: -
size: few
V: TRBV27
DNA: TGTGCCAGCAGATCACACAGGATGAACACTGAAGCTTTCTTT
CDR3: CASRSHRMNTEAFF

J: TRBJ2-7
D: -
size: few
V: TRBV6-1
DNA: TGTGCCAGCAGTGAGTGGGGGACCTACGAGCAGTACTTC
CDR3: CASSEWGTYEQYF

J: TRBJ2-1
D: -
size: -
V: TRBV11-2
DNA: TGTGCCAGCAGCTTAGATTCTTCGAGCTCCTACAATGAGCAGTTCTTC
CDR3: CASSLDSSSSYNEQFF

J: TRBJ2-7
D: TRBD2
size: many
V: TRBV3-1
DNA: TGTGCCAGCAGCCAAGTAGCGGGGGGACCGGCATACGAGCAGTACTTC
CDR3: CASSQVAGGPAYEQYF

J: TRBJ2-5
D: TRBD2
size: -
V: TRBV20-1
DNA: TGCAGTGCTAGAGATGGTAGCGGGAGATGGACCCAGTACTTC
CDR3: CSARDGSGRWTQYF

J: TRBJ1-2
D: -
size: -
V: TRBV10-3
DNA: TGTGCCATCAGTGACGGAAACAACTATGGCTACACCTTC
CDR3: CAISDGNNYGYTF

J: TRBJ2-5
D: TRBD1
size: many
V: TRBV12-3/TRBV12-4
DNA: TGTGCCAGCTTTTCCGGACAGGGGATTACCCAGTACTTC
CDR3: CASFSGQGITQYF

J: TRBJ1-1
D: -
size: few
V: TRBV21-1
DNA: TGTGCCAGCAGCAAAGAGGCGTTACGATCAGCTTTCTTT
CDR3: CASSKEALRSAFF

J: TRBJ2-2
D: -
size: -
V: TRBV11-2
DNA: TGTGCCAGCAGCTTTACTAGCTTGGCCTTGGGGCTGTTTTTT
CDR3: CASSFTSLALGLFF

J: TRBJ2-3
D: TRBD2
size: -
V: TRBV6-5
DNA: TGTGCCAGCAGTTACTCGAGCGGGAGGGCCACAGATACGCAGTATTTT
CDR3: CASSYSSGRATDTQYF

J: TRBJ1-5
D: -
size: many
V: TRBV3-1
DNA: TGTGCCAGCAGCCCGACCGGGGGTGGTCAGCCCCAGCATTTT
CDR3: CASSPTGGGQPQHF

J: TRBJ2-5
D: TRBD1
size: few
V: TRBV10-1
DNA: TGCGCCAGCAGTGAGGGACAGGGCCTGGTCGAGACCCAGTACTTC
CDR3: CASSEGQGLVETQYF

J: TRBJ2-1
D: -
size: many
V: TRBV5-1
DNA: TGCGCCAGCAGCCCTTCCGGTTTAAATGAGCAGTTCTTC
CDR3: CASSPSGLNEQFF

J: TRBJ2-3
D: TRBD2
size: -
V: TRBV7-2
DNA: TGTGCCAGCAGCTTCCGGGACTACTCAGATACGCAGTATTTT
CDR3: CASSFRDYSDTQYF

J: TRBJ2-5
D: TRBD1
size: -
V: TRBV12-3/TRBV12-4
DNA: TGTGCCAGCAGTACAGGGGAACGGGAGACCCAGTACTTC
CDR3: CASSTGERETQYF

J: TRBJ2-1
D: TRBD1
size: -
V: TRBV5-1
DNA: TGCGCCAGCAGCGAACAGACAGGGTACAATGAGCAGTTCTTC
CDR3: CASSEQTGYNEQFF

J: TRBJ1-1
D: -
size: -
V: TRBV5-1
DNA: TGCGCCAGCAGCTCTACAGGGTCGGGTGAAGCTTTCTTT
CDR3: CASSSTGSGEAFF

J: TRBJ2-4
D: -
size: -
V: TRBV28
DNA: TGTGCCAGCAGAACGCCGACGCTACGAAATATTCAGTACTTC
CDR3: CASRTPTLRNIQYF

J: TRBJ2-1
D: TRBD2
size: -
V: TRBV29-1
DNA: TGCAGCGTTGGGACTAGCGGGAGGCCGGCAAATGAGCAGTTCTTC
CDR3: CSVGTSGRPANEQFF

J: TRBJ2-7
D: -
size: -
V: TRBV19
DNA: TGTGCCAGTAGTAGCCAATATAGCTCCTACGAGCATTACTTC
CDR3: CASSSQYSSYEHYF

J: TRBJ1-2
D: -
size: few
V: TRBV11-1
DNA: TGTGCCAGCAGCTTATTTTTCGTCCCAGACCGGAGGTACTATGGCTACACCTTC
CDR3: CASSLFFVPDRRYYGYTF

J: TRBJ2-3
D: TRBD2
size: few
V: TRBV24-1
DNA: TGTGCCACCAGTGATTTCTGCTTTAACCTAGCGGGGGGTGTATTTGGCGCAGATACGCAGTATTTT
CDR3: CATSDFCFNLAGGVFGADTQYF

J: TRBJ2-2
D: -
size: many
V: TRBV24-1
DNA: TGTGCCACCAGGGCCGGGAGCACCGGGGAGCTGTTTTTT
CDR3: CATRAGSTGELFF

J: TRBJ2-5
D: -
size: few
V: TRBV28
DNA: TGTGCCAGCAGTTTAGGTTCTCGCGGGGAGGACCCACAAGAGACCCAGTACTTC
CDR3: CASSLGSRGEDPQETQYF

J: TRBJ2-1
D: TRBD1
size: few
V: TRBV5-1
DNA: TGCGCCAGCAGCATCCGGGACAGGGGAGAGACCTACAATGAGCAGTTCTTC
CDR3: CASSIRDRGETYNEQFF